The 15 T cell receptor beta chains listed next were all sequenced from one sample in a study of blood T cell repertoires in COVID-19. Assay used: immunoSEQ multiplex PCR; TCRdb lists only in-frame clones, some missing. This sample has approximately 290,000 clones, with around 90% found just once. The sample comprised peripheral blood. The receptor source for this set is a man aged 18 to 35 with active or convalescent COVID-19.

The chain carries TRBV4-3 and TRBJ1-1; TRBD1 aligns across 9 bases. The trim removed 3 bases at V and 6 bases at J, leaving 5 bases unmatched. The V gene's germline CDR1 is LGHNA and CDR2 YSLEER. The CDR3 is 14 residues long. The CDR3 here is CASSQVDRGAEAFF. CDR3 nucleotides: TGCGCCAGCAGCCAGGTCGACAGGGGGGCTGAAGCTTTCTTT.

V usage is TRBV21-1 and J usage is TRBJ1-2. TRBV21-1 is shown as a pseudogene. The CDR3 extends over 11 amino acids. The CDR3 spells CASRCSYGYTF. In nucleotides, the CDR3 is TGTGCCAGCAGGTGTAGCTATGGCTACACCTTC.

This sequence joins TRBV4-1 and TRBJ2-3; 16 bases map to TRBD2. The V gene's germline CDR1 is MGHRA and CDR2 YSYEKL. Trimming took 4 bases from V and 3 from J; bases not matched to a gene: 10. The CDR3 has 19 amino acids. As DNA, the CDR3 is TGCGCCAGCAGCCTAGGGACTAGCGGGAGGGCCGACAGGACAGATACGCAGTATTTT. It translates to CASSLGTSGRADRTDTQYF.

The V gene is TRBV18, the J gene TRBJ2-1; D is undetermined. The CDR3 is made up of 16 amino acids. Per germline, CDR1 KGHSH and CDR2 LQKENI. Trimming removed 3 bases from V and 4 bases from J, with 16 bases in between. The chain's CDR3 is CASSPLSHRSYNEQFF. The CDR3 DNA reads TGTGCCAGCTCACCCCTCTCCCACCGGTCATACAATGAGCAGTTCTTC.

The V gene is TRBV6-5, the J gene TRBJ2-2; D is perhaps TRBD2 (5 bases). The germline V gene has CDR1 MNHEY and CDR2 SVGAGI. CDR3 length: 11 amino acids. Trimming took off 11 bases at V and 6 bases at J, with 10 bases between the two ends. The CDR3 nucleotides are TGTGCCCTAGCACCTGCCGGGGAGCTGTTTTTT. It translates to CALAPAGELFF.

This clone was detected only once. The same CDR3 can be traced to other DNA sequences in this sample. The chain couples TRBV2 to TRBJ2-7; no clear D gene. This CDR3 is 10 amino acids long. V shed 6 bases and J shed 2 bases, with 2 bases lying between them. Looked up from germline, CDR1 is SNHLY and CDR2 is FYNNEI. CDR3 in amino acids: CASSTYEQYF. The CDR3 nucleotides read TGTGCCAGCAGCACCTACGAGCAGTACTTC.

The chain joins TRBV6-5 to TRBJ1-2; D may be TRBD1 (5 bases). Deletions cut 8 bases from V and 4 bases from J, with 14 bases between. Germline V gives CDR1 MNHEY, CDR2 SVGAGI. CDR3 length: 13 amino acids. DNA of the CDR3: TGTGCCAGCCGTATGCCGGGGGGCTATGGCTACACCTTC. It encodes CASRMPGGYGYTF.

The chain has TRBV27 and TRBJ2-7; 7 bases are shared with TRBD1. The germline V gene encodes CDR1 MNHEY and CDR2 SMNVEV (reference sequence). This CDR3 has 14 residues. Germline trimming cut 4 bases from V and 1 base from J; bases unmatched to any gene: 4. The CDR3, as DNA: TGTGCCAGCAGTTACCACAGGGGATCCTACGAGCAGTACTTC. Amino acid sequence: CASSYHRGSYEQYF.

This clone was seen just once. The rearrangement uses TRBV6-6 and TRBJ2-7; D possibly corresponds to TRBD1 (5 bases). Germline-derived CDR1 and CDR2 are MNHNY and SVGAGI (reference sequence). Trimming pared 5 bases from V and 5 bases from J, leaving 13 bases between. This CDR3 has 13 residues. The CDR3 protein is CASSPTTANEQYF. The CDR3, as DNA: TGTGCCAGCAGTCCGACGACAGCAAACGAGCAGTACTTC.

The chain combines TRBV24-1 with TRBJ2-1; TRBD2 aligns across 8 bases. Germline V lookup: CDR1 KGHDR, CDR2 SFDVKD. V was pared by 5 bases and J by 5 bases, with 10 bases of the junction left unmatched. CDR3 size: 16 residues. This chain's CDR3 is CATSGNLAGGDNEQFF. In nucleotides, the CDR3 is TGTGCCACCAGTGGGAATTTGGCGGGAGGTGACAATGAGCAGTTCTTC.

This clone has only one observation. V gene TRBV29-1 combines with J gene TRBJ2-6, with D possibly TRBD2 on 6 matching bases. The CDR3 is 14 residues long. Germline V gene sequence: CDR1 SQVTM, CDR2 ANQGSEA. V was shortened by 7 bases and J by 2 bases, with 12 bases between the two germline ends. The CDR3 protein is CSAQEGTGANVLTF. For the CDR3, the DNA is TGCAGCGCTCAGGAGGGGACTGGGGCCAACGTCCTGACTTTC. The full variable domain, in which reference TRBV29-1 and TRBJ2-6 provide the parts outside the CDR3, is SAVISQKPSRDICQRGTSLTIQCQVDSQVTMMFWYRQQPGQSLTLIATANQGSEATYESGFVIDKFPISRPNLTFSTLTVSNMSPEDSSIYLCSAQEGTGANVLTFGAGSRLTVL.

The chain is built from TRBV6-5 and TRBJ1-1; TRBD1 matches 8 bases. The trim removed 7 bases at V and 8 bases at J, leaving 12 bases unmatched. The CDR3 extends over 14 amino acids. Germline V gene sequence: CDR1 MNHEY, CDR2 SVGAGI. As DNA, the CDR3 is TGTGCCAGCATCACTCGGACAGGGCCGTCGGAAGCTTTCTTT. Amino acids: CASITRTGPSEAFF.

The chain combines TRBV6-5 with TRBJ2-7, with 9 bases fitting TRBD1. Germline CDR1 MNHEY, CDR2 SVGAGI. This CDR3 spans 12 amino acids. V lost 10 bases, J lost 5 bases, and 6 bases stayed unmatched. As DNA, the CDR3 is TGTGCCACAGGACAGGGGAGGCACGAGCAGTACTTC. Its translation: CATGQGRHEQYF.

The chain joins TRBV4-3 to TRBJ1-5, with D unclear. The germline gives CDR1 LGHNA, CDR2 YSLEER. The CDR3 is 14 residues long. The V end was cut by 5 bases, the J end by 4 bases, with 12 bases between. DNA for the CDR3: TGCGCCAGCAGCGCGGGGAAAGTGAATCAGCCCCAGCATTTT. Translated, it gives CASSAGKVNQPQHF.

The genes are TRBV21-1 and TRBJ2-2; the table's D call, TRBD2, has no DNA check behind it. TRBV21-1 is a recognized pseudogene. CDR3 length equals 15 residues. CDR3 loop: CASRRKRGGPGELFF. CDR3 in DNA: TGTGCCAGCAGGAGGAAGCGGGGGGGCCCCGGGGAGCTGTTTTTT.